The rows below give T cell receptor beta chains drawn from one sample of a study of T cell changes during pregnancy in multiple sclerosis. Clones were sequenced by immunoSEQ multiplex PCR, and TCRdb holds only the in-frame ones, with some missing. The sample comprises about 55,000 clones, about nine tenths of which are singletons, and over 0.45% rests with the top ten. Specimen: CD4+ T cells from peripheral blood mononuclear cells, collected in the first trimester of pregnancy. These receptor sequences come from a female donor with multiple sclerosis, enrolled in a pregnancy study. CDR3s include the opening cysteine and the closing phenylalanine or tryptophan. The D gene is left open where the match is weak. The size entry is marked missing in some rows and otherwise reads once, few, many or a size class.

length: 13
V: TRBV25-1
D: TRBD1
J: TRBJ1-1
size: .
DNA: TGTGCCTCGGCCGGACAGGGGACCACTGAAGCTTTCTTT
CDR3: CASAGQGTTEAFF

length: 19
V: TRBV28
D: TRBD1
J: TRBJ2-1
size: .
DNA: TGTGCCAGCAGTTTTGTAGGGACAGGTTTGGGACGGGTGCGCGATGAGCAGTTCTTC
CDR3: CASSFVGTGLGRVRDEQFF

length: 17
V: TRBV27
D: .
J: TRBJ1-5
size: .
DNA: TGTGCCAGCAGACCCAAAAACCGGGCCCCCGGAGGTCAGCCCCAGCATTTT
CDR3: CASRPKNRAPGGQPQHF

length: 14
V: TRBV19
D: TRBD1
J: TRBJ2-7
size: once
DNA: TGTGCCAGCTCCACCGGGACAGGCCCTTACGAGCAGTACTTC
CDR3: CASSTGTGPYEQYF

length: 15
V: TRBV7-9
D: TRBD1
J: TRBJ2-5
size: .
DNA: TGTGCCAGCAGCTTAGACGGACAGGGTCGAGAGACCCAGTACTTC
CDR3: CASSLDGQGRETQYF

length: 15
V: TRBV6-5
D: .
J: TRBJ2-3
size: .
DNA: TGTGCCAGCAGTTACTCGCCCGGGACTACAGATACGCAGTATTTT
CDR3: CASSYSPGTTDTQYF

length: 16
V: TRBV4-2
D: .
J: TRBJ2-3
size: once
DNA: TGTGCCAGCAGCCAAGTTGGGGACTCTAGCACAGATACGCAGTATTTT
CDR3: CASSQVGDSSTDTQYF

length: 15
V: TRBV13
D: TRBD1
J: TRBJ1-1
size: .
DNA: TGTGCCAGCAGCCAGGGACAGGGCCTGAACACTGAAGCTTTCTTT
CDR3: CASSQGQGLNTEAFF

length: 15
V: TRBV14
D: TRBD2
J: TRBJ2-1
size: once
DNA: TGTGCCAGCAGCCAAGCACGACTAGCGGGAGCACCCCAGTTCTTC
CDR3: CASSQARLAGAPQFF

length: 12
V: TRBV2
D: TRBD2
J: TRBJ2-1
size: .
DNA: TGTGCCAGCAGTGAAGGCGGGGGTGAGCAGTTCTTC
CDR3: CASSEGGGEQFF

length: 17
V: TRBV9
D: .
J: TRBJ2-2
size: .
DNA: TGTGCCAGCAGCGTAGTGGTCGCGGTTTCGAACACCGGGGAGCTGTTTTTT
CDR3: CASSVVVAVSNTGELFF

length: 13
V: TRBV19
D: .
J: TRBJ1-5
size: .
DNA: TGTGCCAGTAGTGACAATAGCAATCAGCCCCAGCATTTT
CDR3: CASSDNSNQPQHF

length: 12
V: TRBV19
D: TRBD1
J: TRBJ1-1
size: .
DNA: TGTGCCAGCGATCCAGGGGGAAGAGAAGCTTTCTTT
CDR3: CASDPGGREAFF

length: 15
V: TRBV9
D: TRBD2
J: TRBJ2-3
size: .
DNA: TGTGCCAGCAGCGTAGCGGGCGGGAGTCCAGATACGCAGTATTTT
CDR3: CASSVAGGSPDTQYF

length: 15
V: TRBV19
D: TRBD1
J: TRBJ2-7
size: .
DNA: TGTGCCAGTAGTATCAAGGGACAGACAGTTTACGAGCAGTACTTC
CDR3: CASSIKGQTVYEQYF

length: 17
V: TRBV5-6
D: TRBD1
J: TRBJ2-6
size: .
DNA: TGTGCCAGCAGTCGCGGACAGGGACAATATGGGGCCAACGTCCTGACTTTC
CDR3: CASSRGQGQYGANVLTF

length: 15
V: TRBV5-5
D: .
J: TRBJ1-4
size: .
DNA: TGTGCCAGCAGCCCCCTTACGGGAGTTGGTGAAAAACTGTTTTTT
CDR3: CASSPLTGVGEKLFF

length: 17
V: TRBV2
D: TRBD2
J: TRBJ2-6
size: .
DNA: TGTGCCAGCAGTGAATGGGGGGGGGAAACTGGGGCCAACGTCCTGACTTTC
CDR3: CASSEWGGETGANVLTF

length: 14
V: TRBV6-6
D: .
J: TRBJ1-2
size: .
DNA: TGTGCCAGCAGTTACGAGGGCGGAGGGGTCGGCTACACCTTC
CDR3: CASSYEGGGVGYTF

length: 15
V: TRBV6-5
D: TRBD2
J: TRBJ2-1
size: .
DNA: TGTGCCAGCAGTGCCACAGCGGGAGGGCTTAATGAGCAGTTCTTC
CDR3: CASSATAGGLNEQFF

length: 14
V: TRBV6-5
D: .
J: TRBJ1-2
size: .
DNA: TGTGCCAGCAGTTATAGTACAGGCCACTATGGCTACACCTTC
CDR3: CASSYSTGHYGYTF

length: 13
V: TRBV19
D: TRBD2
J: TRBJ2-2
size: .
DNA: TGTGCCAGTTCGAGGGCTAGCGGCGGGGAGCTGTTTTTT
CDR3: CASSRASGGELFF

length: 15
V: TRBV18
D: .
J: TRBJ2-1
size: .
DNA: TGTGCCAGCTCGCTAGACAGGCTGGGGTACAATGAGCAGTTCTTC
CDR3: CASSLDRLGYNEQFF

length: 17
V: TRBV9
D: .
J: TRBJ1-6
size: .
DNA: TGTGCCAGCAGCGTAGATGTGGCTCCTGTCACTAATTCACCCCTCCACTTT
CDR3: CASSVDVAPVTNSPLHF

length: 13
V: TRBV5-6
D: .
J: TRBJ1-1
size: .
DNA: TGTGCCAGCAGCTGGGTGGGAGATGAAGTTGCTTTCTTT
CDR3: CASSWVGDEVAFF

length: 15
V: TRBV6-6
D: .
J: TRBJ1-1
size: .
DNA: TGTGCCAGCAGTTACGGGCAGGGCTGGAACACTGAAGCTTTCTTT
CDR3: CASSYGQGWNTEAFF

length: 16
V: TRBV5-5
D: .
J: TRBJ2-5
size: .
DNA: TGTGCCAGCAGCCCCCGTGGCTCGGGATTGGGAGAGACCCAGTACTTC
CDR3: CASSPRGSGLGETQYF

length: 14
V: TRBV30
D: TRBD1
J: TRBJ2-7
size: .
DNA: TGTGCCTGGAGTCCGGGACAGGGGAATTACGAGCAGTACTTC
CDR3: CAWSPGQGNYEQYF

length: 14
V: TRBV11-2
D: .
J: TRBJ2-1
size: once
DNA: TGTGCCAGCAGCTCTGGTAAAGTGAGCAATGAGCAGTTCTTC
CDR3: CASSSGKVSNEQFF

length: 13
V: TRBV29-1
D: .
J: TRBJ1-1
size: .
DNA: TGCAGCGTTGATAAGTACACCCGGGCTGAAGCTTTCTTT
CDR3: CSVDKYTRAEAFF

length: 19
V: TRBV30
D: TRBD1
J: TRBJ1-6
size: .
DNA: TGTGCCTGGAGTGTACGGACAGGGAGCCATAGGATCTATAATTCACCCCTCCACTTT
CDR3: CAWSVRTGSHRIYNSPLHF

length: 13
V: TRBV2
D: TRBD1
J: TRBJ1-2
size: .
DNA: TGTGCCAGCCTTAAGGGGACAGCCTATGGCTACACCTTC
CDR3: CASLKGTAYGYTF

length: 15
V: TRBV5-6
D: .
J: TRBJ2-6
size: .
DNA: TGTGCCAGCAGCTTGCCCGGCTCTGGGGCCAACGTCCTGACTTTC
CDR3: CASSLPGSGANVLTF

length: 12
V: TRBV2
D: TRBD1
J: TRBJ1-2
size: .
DNA: TGTGCCAGCAGTGAAGTGGGCAGGGGGCCCCACTTC
CDR3: CASSEVGRGPHF

length: 15
V: TRBV11-2
D: .
J: TRBJ1-4
size: .
DNA: TGTGCCAGCAGCTTGCGGACAGCAACTAATGAAAAACTGTTTTTT
CDR3: CASSLRTATNEKLFF

length: 13
V: TRBV25-1
D: .
J: TRBJ2-7
size: .
DNA: TGTGCCAGCAGCGCCGTCGGGACCTACGAGCAGTACTTC
CDR3: CASSAVGTYEQYF

length: 14
V: TRBV19
D: .
J: TRBJ2-3
size: .
DNA: TGTGCCAGTAGTCCAGGGACATGGGGGGATACGCAGTATTTT
CDR3: CASSPGTWGDTQYF

length: 14
V: TRBV4-1
D: .
J: TRBJ2-5
size: .
DNA: TGCGCCAGCAGCCAACTTGTAATCCGGGAGACCCAGTACTTC
CDR3: CASSQLVIRETQYF

length: 16
V: TRBV6-1
D: TRBD1
J: TRBJ2-7
size: .
DNA: TGTGCCAGCAGTGAATCTGGGACAGTAAAATCCTACGAGCAGTACTTC
CDR3: CASSESGTVKSYEQYF

length: 13
V: TRBV6-5
D: .
J: TRBJ2-5
size: .
DNA: TGTGCCAGCAGTTCTGCAGACCAAGAGACCCAGTACTTC
CDR3: CASSSADQETQYF

length: 14
V: TRBV19
D: TRBD2
J: TRBJ2-1
size: .
DNA: TGTGCCAGTAGTATGGTATTACTAGCGGGTGAGCAGTTCTTC
CDR3: CASSMVLLAGEQFF

length: 12
V: TRBV27
D: .
J: TRBJ2-5
size: .
DNA: TGTGCCAGCAGCCGGGTTCCTTCAGTCCAGTACTTC
CDR3: CASSRVPSVQYF

length: 15
V: TRBV7-2
D: TRBD1
J: TRBJ1-2
size: .
DNA: TGTGCCAGCAGCCCCCGGACAGGACCTAACTATGGCTACACCTTC
CDR3: CASSPRTGPNYGYTF

length: 15
V: TRBV10-3
D: TRBD1
J: TRBJ2-3
size: .
DNA: TGTGCCATCAGCGTCGTCGGACAGGGCACAGATACGCAGTATTTT
CDR3: CAISVVGQGTDTQYF

length: 15
V: TRBV6-1
D: TRBD1
J: TRBJ2-3
size: .
DNA: TGTGCCAGCAGTGAGGGGAACAGGGGTGCAGATACGCAGTATTTT
CDR3: CASSEGNRGADTQYF

length: 14
V: TRBV30
D: .
J: TRBJ1-6
size: .
DNA: TGTGCCTGCGCGGGGGGAACTCTTAATTCACCCCTCCACTTT
CDR3: CACAGGTLNSPLHF

length: 14
V: TRBV4-1
D: .
J: TRBJ2-7
size: .
DNA: TGCGCCAGCAGCCAAAGAAAACAGTCCTACGAGCAGTACTTC
CDR3: CASSQRKQSYEQYF

length: 13
V: TRBV5-4
D: .
J: TRBJ1-1
size: .
DNA: TGTGCCAGCAGCTTGAACCCGGGGACTGAAGCTTTCTTT
CDR3: CASSLNPGTEAFF

length: 13
V: TRBV7-8
D: TRBD1
J: TRBJ2-2
size: once
DNA: TGTGCCAGCAGACAGGGGGAAAGCGGGGAGCTGTTTTTT
CDR3: CASRQGESGELFF

length: 16
V: TRBV4-1
D: TRBD2
J: TRBJ2-1
size: few
DNA: TGCGCCAGCAGCCAAGGAGGGCTAGCGGGAATCGGTGAGCAGTTCTTC
CDR3: CASSQGGLAGIGEQFF

length: 12
V: TRBV6-1
D: .
J: TRBJ1-3
size: .
DNA: TGTGCCAGCAGTGAAGCAAGGCAGGGGATATATTTT
CDR3: CASSEARQGIYF

length: 19
V: TRBV18
D: TRBD1
J: TRBJ2-4
size: .
DNA: TGTGCCAGCTCACCAGTAGGGGGCCTGCGGGCGTCGGCTCAAAACATTCAGTACTTC
CDR3: CASSPVGGLRASAQNIQYF

length: 15
V: TRBV5-4
D: TRBD1
J: TRBJ1-2
size: .
DNA: TGTGCCAGCAGCCCCGACGGACAGGGGGACTATGGCTACACCTTC
CDR3: CASSPDGQGDYGYTF